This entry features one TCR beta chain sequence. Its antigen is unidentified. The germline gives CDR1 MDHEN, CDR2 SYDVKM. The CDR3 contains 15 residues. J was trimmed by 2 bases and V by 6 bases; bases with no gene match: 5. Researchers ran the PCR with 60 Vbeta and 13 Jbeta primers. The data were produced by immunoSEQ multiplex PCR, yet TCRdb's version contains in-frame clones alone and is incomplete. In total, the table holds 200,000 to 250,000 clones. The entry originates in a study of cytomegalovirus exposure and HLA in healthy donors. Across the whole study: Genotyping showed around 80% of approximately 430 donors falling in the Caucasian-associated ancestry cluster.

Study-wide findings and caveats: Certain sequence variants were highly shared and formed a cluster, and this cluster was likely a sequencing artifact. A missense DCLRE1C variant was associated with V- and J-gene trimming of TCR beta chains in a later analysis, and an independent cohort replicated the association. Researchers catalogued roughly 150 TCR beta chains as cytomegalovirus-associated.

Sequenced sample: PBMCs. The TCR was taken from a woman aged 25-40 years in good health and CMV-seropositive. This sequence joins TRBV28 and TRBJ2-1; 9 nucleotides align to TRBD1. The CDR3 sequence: CASRTGTGPYNEQFF. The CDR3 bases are TGTGCCAGCAGAACCGGGACAGGGCCCTACAATGAGCAGTTCTTC.